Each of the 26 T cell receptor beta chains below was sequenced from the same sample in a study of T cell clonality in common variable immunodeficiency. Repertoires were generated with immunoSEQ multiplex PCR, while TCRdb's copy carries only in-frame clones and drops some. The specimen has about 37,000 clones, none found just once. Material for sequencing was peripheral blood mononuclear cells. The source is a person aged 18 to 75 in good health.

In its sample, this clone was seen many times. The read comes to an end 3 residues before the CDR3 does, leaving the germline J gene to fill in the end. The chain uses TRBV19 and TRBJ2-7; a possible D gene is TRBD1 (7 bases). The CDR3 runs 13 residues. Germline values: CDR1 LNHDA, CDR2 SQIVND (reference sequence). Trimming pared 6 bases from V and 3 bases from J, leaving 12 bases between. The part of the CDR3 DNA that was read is TGTGCCAGTAGGTCAGGGGGGATCTACGAG. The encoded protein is CASRSGGIYE. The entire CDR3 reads CASRSGGIYEQYF.

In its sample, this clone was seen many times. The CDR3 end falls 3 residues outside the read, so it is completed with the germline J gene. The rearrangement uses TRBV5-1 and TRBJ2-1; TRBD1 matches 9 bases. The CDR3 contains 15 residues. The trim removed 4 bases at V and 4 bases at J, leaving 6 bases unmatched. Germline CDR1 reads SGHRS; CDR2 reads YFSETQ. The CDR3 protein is CASSLGGQGYNEQFF. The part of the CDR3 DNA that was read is TGCGCCAGCAGCCTGGGGGGACAGGGTTACAATGAG. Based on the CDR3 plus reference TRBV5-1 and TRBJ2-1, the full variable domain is KAGVTQTPRYLIKTRGQQVTLSCSPISGHRSVSWYQQTPGQGLQFLFEYFSETQRNKGNFPGRFSGRQFSNSRSEMNVSTLELGDSALYLCASSLGGQGYNEQFFGPGTRLTVL.

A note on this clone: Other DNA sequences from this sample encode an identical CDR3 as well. The CDR3 sequence is CASSLGGGGETQYF. The CDR3 DNA, read in part, is TGTGCCAGCAGCTTAGGAGGAGGCGGAGAGACG. The genes are TRBV7-9 and TRBJ2-3; D is possibly TRBD2 (5 bases). The CDR3 goes on 3 residues after the read ends, and that part is filled in from the germline J gene. The CDR3 totals 14 residues. Germline V gene data show CDR1 as SEHNR and CDR2 as FQNEAQ (reference sequence).

CDR3 DNA (partial): TGTGCCAGCAGTGACCGGGACAGGGACCGGTCACCC. Protein: CASSDRDRDRSP. The whole CDR3 sequence reads CASSDRDRDRSPLHF. The chain employs TRBV6-1 and TRBJ1-6, with 9 bases that match TRBD1. The read ends 3 residues early relative to the CDR3; the germline J gene fills the gap. V gave up 3 bases and J gave up 10 bases; unmatched junction bases: 7. The length of the CDR3 is 15 residues. Germline loops: CDR1 MNHNS, CDR2 SASEGT.

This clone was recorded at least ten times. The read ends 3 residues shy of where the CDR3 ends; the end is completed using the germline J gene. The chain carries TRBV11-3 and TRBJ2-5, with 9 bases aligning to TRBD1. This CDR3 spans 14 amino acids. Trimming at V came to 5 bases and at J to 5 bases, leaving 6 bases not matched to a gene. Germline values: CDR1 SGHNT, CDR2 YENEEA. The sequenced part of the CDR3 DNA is TGTGCCAGCAGCGGGGGGGACAGGGCGGAGACC. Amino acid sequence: CASSGGDRAET. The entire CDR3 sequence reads CASSGGDRAETQYF.

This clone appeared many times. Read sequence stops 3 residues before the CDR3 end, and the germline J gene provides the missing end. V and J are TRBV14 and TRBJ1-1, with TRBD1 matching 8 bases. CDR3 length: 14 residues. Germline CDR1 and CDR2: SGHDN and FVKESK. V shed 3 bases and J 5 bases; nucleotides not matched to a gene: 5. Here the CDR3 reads CASSQQDRVTEAFF. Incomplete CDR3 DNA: TGTGCCAGCAGCCAGCAGGACAGGGTTACTGAA.

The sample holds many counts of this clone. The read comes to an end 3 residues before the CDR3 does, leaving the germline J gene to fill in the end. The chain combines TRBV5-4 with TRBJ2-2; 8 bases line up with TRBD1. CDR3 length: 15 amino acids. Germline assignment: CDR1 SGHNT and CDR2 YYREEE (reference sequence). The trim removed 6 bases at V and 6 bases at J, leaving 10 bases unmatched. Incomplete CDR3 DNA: TGTGCCAGCAAGAGAGACAGGGGAATCGCCGGGGAG. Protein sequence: CASKRDRGIAGE. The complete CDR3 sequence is CASKRDRGIAGELFF.

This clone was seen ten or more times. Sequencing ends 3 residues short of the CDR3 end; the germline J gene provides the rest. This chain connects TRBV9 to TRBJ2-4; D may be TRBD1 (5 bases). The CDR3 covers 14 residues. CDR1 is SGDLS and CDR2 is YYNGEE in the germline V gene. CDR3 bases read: TGTGCCAGCAGCGTAGCTGACACCCCGACAGTT. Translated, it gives CASSVADTPTV. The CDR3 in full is CASSVADTPTVQYF.

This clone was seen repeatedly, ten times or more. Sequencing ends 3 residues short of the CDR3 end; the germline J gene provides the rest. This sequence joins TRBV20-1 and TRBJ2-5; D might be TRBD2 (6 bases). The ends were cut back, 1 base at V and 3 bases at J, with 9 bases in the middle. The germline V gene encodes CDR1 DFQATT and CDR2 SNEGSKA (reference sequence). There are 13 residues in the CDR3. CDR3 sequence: CSARGDSKETQYF. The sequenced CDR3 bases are TGCAGTGCTAGAGGGGACTCCAAAGAGACC.

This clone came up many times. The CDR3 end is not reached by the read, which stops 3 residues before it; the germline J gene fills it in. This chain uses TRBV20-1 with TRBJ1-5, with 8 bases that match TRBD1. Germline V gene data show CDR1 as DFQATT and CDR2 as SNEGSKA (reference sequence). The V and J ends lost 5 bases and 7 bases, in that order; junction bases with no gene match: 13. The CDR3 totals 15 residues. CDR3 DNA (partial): TGCAGTGCTCCCGTCGGCGGACAGGGTAGCCAGCCC. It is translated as CSAPVGGQGSQP. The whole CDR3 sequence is CSAPVGGQGSQPQHF.

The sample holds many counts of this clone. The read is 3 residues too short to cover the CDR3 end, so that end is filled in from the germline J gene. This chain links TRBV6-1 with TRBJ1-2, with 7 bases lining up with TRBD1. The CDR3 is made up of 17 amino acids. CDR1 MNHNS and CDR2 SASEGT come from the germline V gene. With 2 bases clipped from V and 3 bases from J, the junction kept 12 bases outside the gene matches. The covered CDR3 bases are TGTGCCAGCAGTGAACTCGACACTAACAGGGGCCACTATGGC. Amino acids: CASSELDTNRGHYG. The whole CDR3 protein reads CASSELDTNRGHYGYTF.

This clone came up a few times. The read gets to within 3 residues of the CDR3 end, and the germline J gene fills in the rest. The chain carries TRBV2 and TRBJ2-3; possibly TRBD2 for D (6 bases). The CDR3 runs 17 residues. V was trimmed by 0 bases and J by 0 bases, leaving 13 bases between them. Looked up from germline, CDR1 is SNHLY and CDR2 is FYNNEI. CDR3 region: CASSEALGRGSTDTQYF. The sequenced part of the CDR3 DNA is TGTGCCAGCAGTGAAGCTCTGGGGCGGGGAAGCACAGATACG. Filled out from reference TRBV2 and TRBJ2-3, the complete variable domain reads EPEVTQTPSHQVTQMGQEVILRCVPISNHLYFYWYRQILGQKVEFLVSFYNNEISEKSEIFDDQFSVERPDGSNFTLKIRSTKLEDSAMYFCASSEALGRGSTDTQYFGPGTRLTVL.

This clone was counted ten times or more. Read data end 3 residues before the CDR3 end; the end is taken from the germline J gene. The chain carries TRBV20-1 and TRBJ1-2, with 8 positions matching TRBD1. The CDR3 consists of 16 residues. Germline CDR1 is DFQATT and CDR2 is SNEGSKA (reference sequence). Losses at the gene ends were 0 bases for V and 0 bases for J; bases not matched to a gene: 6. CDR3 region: CSARDFRTGPNYGYTF. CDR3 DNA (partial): TGCAGTGCTAGAGACTTTCGGACAGGGCCTAACTATGGC.

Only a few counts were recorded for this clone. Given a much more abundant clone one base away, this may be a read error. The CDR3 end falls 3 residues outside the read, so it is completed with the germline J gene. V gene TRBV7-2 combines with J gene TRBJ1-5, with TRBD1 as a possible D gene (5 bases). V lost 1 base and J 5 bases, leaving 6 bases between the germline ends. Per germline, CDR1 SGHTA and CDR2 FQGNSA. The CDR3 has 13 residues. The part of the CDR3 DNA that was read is TGTGCCAGCAGCTTAGGGGGGGATCAGCCC. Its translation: CASSLGGDQP. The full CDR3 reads CASSLGGDQPQHF.

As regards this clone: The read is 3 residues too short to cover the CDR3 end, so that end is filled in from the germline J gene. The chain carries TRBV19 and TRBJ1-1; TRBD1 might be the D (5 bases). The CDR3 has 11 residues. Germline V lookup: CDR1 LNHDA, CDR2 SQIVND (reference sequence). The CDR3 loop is CASSRGSEAFF. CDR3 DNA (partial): TGTGCCAGTAGTAGGGGCAGCGAA. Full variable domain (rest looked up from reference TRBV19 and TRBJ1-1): DGGITQSPKYLFRKEGQNVTLSCEQNLNHDAMYWYRQDPGQGLRLIYYSQIVNDFQKGDIAEGYSVSREKKESFPLTVTSAQKNPTAFYLCASSRGSEAFFGQGTRLTVV.

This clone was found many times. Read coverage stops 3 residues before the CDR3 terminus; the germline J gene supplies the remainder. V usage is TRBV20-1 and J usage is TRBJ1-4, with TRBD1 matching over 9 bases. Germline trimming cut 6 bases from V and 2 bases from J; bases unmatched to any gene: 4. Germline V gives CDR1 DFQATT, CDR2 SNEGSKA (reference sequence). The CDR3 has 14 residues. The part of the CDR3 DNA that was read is TGCAGTGCGTCAACAGGGGGCACTAATGAAAAA. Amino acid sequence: CSASTGGTNEK. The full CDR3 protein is CSASTGGTNEKLFF.

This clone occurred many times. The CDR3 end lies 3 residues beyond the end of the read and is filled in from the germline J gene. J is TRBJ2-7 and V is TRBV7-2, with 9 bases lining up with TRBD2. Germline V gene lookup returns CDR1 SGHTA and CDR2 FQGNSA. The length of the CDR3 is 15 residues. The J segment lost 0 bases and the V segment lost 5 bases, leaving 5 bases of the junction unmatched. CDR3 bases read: TGTGCCAGCAGCCGGCGGGGGGGAAGCTCCTACGAG. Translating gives CASSRRGGSSYE. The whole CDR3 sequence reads CASSRRGGSSYEQYF.

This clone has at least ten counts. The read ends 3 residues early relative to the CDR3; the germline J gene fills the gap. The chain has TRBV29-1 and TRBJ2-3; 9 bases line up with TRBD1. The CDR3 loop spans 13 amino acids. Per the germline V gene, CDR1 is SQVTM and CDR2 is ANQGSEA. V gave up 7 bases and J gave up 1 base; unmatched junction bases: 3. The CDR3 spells CSGRTGGTDTQYF. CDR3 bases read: TGCAGCGGACGGACAGGGGGCACAGATACG.

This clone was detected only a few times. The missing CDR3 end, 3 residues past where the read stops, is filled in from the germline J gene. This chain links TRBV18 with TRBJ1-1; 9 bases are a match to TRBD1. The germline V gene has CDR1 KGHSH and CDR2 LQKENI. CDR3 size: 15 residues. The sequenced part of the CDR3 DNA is TGTGCCAGCTCACCGAGGGACAGGGTTCGATCTCAA. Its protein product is CASSPRDRVRSQ. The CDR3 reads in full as CASSPRDRVRSQAFF.

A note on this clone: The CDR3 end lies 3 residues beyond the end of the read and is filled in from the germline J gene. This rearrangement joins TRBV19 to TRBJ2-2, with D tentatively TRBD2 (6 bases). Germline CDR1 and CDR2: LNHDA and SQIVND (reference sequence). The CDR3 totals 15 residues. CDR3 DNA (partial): TGTGCCAGTAGTCCTGGGGAGGCTGGGGCCAACGTG. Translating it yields CASSPGEAGANV. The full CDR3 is CASSPGEAGANVLFF.

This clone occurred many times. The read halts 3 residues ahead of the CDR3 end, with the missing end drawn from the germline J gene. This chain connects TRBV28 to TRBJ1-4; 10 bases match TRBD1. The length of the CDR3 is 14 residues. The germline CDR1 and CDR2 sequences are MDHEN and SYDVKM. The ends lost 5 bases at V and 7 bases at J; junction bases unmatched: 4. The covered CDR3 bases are TGTGCCAGCAGTAGACAGGGGGCGAGTGAAAAA. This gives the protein CASSRQGASEK. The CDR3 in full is CASSRQGASEKLFF.

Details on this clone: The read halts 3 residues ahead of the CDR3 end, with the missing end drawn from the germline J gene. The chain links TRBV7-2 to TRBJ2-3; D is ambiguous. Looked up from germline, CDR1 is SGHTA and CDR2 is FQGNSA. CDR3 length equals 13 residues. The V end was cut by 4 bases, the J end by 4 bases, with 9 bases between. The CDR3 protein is CASSSYSPDTQYF. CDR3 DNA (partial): TGTGCCAGCAGCTCGTACTCCCCAGATACG. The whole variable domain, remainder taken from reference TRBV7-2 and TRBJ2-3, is GAGVSQSPSNKVTEKGKDVELRCDPISGHTALYWYRQSLGQGLEFLIYFQGNSAPDKSGLPSDRFSAERTGGSVSTLTIQRTQQEDSAVYLCASSSYSPDTQYFGPGTRLTVL.

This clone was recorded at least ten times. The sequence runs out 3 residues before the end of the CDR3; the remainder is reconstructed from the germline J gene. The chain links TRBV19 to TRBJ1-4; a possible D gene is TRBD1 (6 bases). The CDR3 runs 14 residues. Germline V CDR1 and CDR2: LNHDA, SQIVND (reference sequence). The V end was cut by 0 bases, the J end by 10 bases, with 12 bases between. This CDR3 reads CASSIELDRPKLFF. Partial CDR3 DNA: TGTGCCAGTAGTATAGAACTGGACAGACCAAAA.

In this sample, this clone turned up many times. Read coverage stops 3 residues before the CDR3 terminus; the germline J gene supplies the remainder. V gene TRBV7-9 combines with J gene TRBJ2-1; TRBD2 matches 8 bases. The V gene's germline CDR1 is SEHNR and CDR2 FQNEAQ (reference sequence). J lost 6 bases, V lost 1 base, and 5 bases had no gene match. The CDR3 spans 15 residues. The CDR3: CASSLEASGPNEQFF. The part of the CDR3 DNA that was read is TGTGCCAGCAGCTTAGAAGCTAGCGGGCCCAATGAG. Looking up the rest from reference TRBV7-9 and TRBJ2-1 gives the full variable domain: DTGVSQNPRHKITKRGQNVTFRCDPISEHNRLYWYRQTLGQGPEFLTYFQNEAQLEKSRLLSDRFSAERPKGSFSTLEIQRTEQGDSAMYLCASSLEASGPNEQFFGPGTRLTVL.

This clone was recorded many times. The CDR3 loop reads CASSIRETTDTQYF. The DNA read from the CDR3 is TGTGCCAGTAGTATAAGAGAGACAACAGATACG. The chain carries TRBV19 and TRBJ2-3, with D unclear. The read ends 3 residues shy of where the CDR3 ends; the end is completed using the germline J gene. The CDR3 extends over 14 amino acids. Germline V gene sequence: CDR1 LNHDA, CDR2 SQIVND (reference sequence). V lost 2 bases and J lost 3, with 9 bases in between.

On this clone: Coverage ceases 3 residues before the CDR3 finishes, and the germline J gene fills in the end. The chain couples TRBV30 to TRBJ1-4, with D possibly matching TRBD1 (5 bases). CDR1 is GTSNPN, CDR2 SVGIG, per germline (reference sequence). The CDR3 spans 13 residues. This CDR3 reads CAWLRELGSPLFF. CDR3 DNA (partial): TGTGCCTGGCTCAGGGAACTCGGTTCACCA.